Below are 2 T cell receptor beta chains sequenced from a single sample in a study of blood T cell repertoires in COVID-19. The assay was immunoSEQ multiplex PCR, and TCRdb's table has in-frame clones only and misses some. The repertoire holds 75,000 to 100,000 clones, roughly 89% seen once, with 15% in the top ten. The sequenced sample consisted of peripheral blood. The source is a human donor in a cohort sampled during active COVID-19.

The genes are TRBV20-1 and TRBJ2-2; TRBD1 agrees at 8 bases. From germline, CDR1 is DFQATT and CDR2 SNEGSKA (reference sequence). Trimming removed 3 bases from V and 6 bases from J; junction bases left unmatched: 3. The CDR3 is made up of 13 amino acids. The CDR3: CSASPDRAGELFF. CDR3 in DNA: TGCAGTGCTAGTCCGGACAGGGCCGGGGAGCTGTTTTTT.

The gene calls are TRBV4-3 and TRBJ2-1; D remains ambiguous. Germline CDR1 LGHNA, CDR2 YSLEER. The CDR3 is made up of 15 amino acids. V lost 0 bases to trimming and J lost 0 bases, with 6 bases between them. CDR3 residues: CASSQDPSSYNEQFF. The CDR3 DNA follows: TGCGCCAGCAGCCAAGATCCCAGCTCCTACAATGAGCAGTTCTTC.